A selection of T cell receptor beta chains follows, all from one sample in a study of T cell responses to AZD1222 COVID-19 vaccine. Assay: immunoSEQ multiplex PCR; the TCRdb copy retains only in-frame clones and omits some. The sample records 150,000 to 250,000 clones, 91% being singletons. This material consisted of peripheral blood, taken 28 days after the second AZD1222 dose. Source of these receptors: an adult who received the AZD1222 COVID-19 vaccine. Each CDR3 is given with its conserved first and last residue. The order of the fields is V gene, clone size, D gene, J gene, CDR3 protein, CDR3 DNA. D genes are given only for firm matches. The listing skips clone size in some rows; elsewhere it reads once, few, many or a size class.

V gene: TRBV19; clone size: NA; D gene: TRBD2; J gene: TRBJ2-1; CDR3 protein: CATSWTSGSSTYNEQFF; CDR3 DNA: TGTGCCACTTCCTGGACTAGCGGGAGTTCTACCTACAATGAGCAGTTCTTC
V gene: TRBV29-1; clone size: NA; D gene: NA; J gene: TRBJ1-5; CDR3 protein: CSVGGGFNQPQHF; CDR3 DNA: TGCAGCGTTGGAGGGGGTTTCAATCAGCCCCAGCATTTT
V gene: TRBV30; clone size: NA; D gene: NA; J gene: TRBJ1-2; CDR3 protein: CASPGRTYGYTF; CDR3 DNA: TGTGCCTCCCCCGGACGTACCTATGGCTACACCTTC
V gene: TRBV7-2; clone size: NA; D gene: NA; J gene: TRBJ1-1; CDR3 protein: CASSLGSPRAAFF; CDR3 DNA: TGTGCCAGCAGCTTAGGTAGCCCCCGGGCAGCTTTCTTT
V gene: TRBV9; clone size: NA; D gene: TRBD1; J gene: TRBJ2-6; CDR3 protein: CASSGRDRYNSGANVLTF; CDR3 DNA: TGTGCCAGCAGCGGCCGGGACAGGTATAATTCTGGGGCCAACGTCCTGACTTTC
V gene: TRBV2; clone size: once; D gene: TRBD1; J gene: TRBJ1-5; CDR3 protein: CASSEVARGVQPQHF; CDR3 DNA: TGTGCCAGCAGTGAAGTAGCCAGGGGGGTTCAGCCCCAGCATTTT
V gene: TRBV9; clone size: NA; D gene: NA; J gene: TRBJ2-1; CDR3 protein: CASSVVGGPGHEQFF; CDR3 DNA: TGTGCCAGCAGCGTAGTGGGGGGACCAGGTCATGAGCAGTTCTTC
V gene: TRBV11-3; clone size: NA; D gene: NA; J gene: TRBJ2-4; CDR3 protein: CASSLELGEAKNIQYF; CDR3 DNA: TGTGCCAGCAGCTTAGAACTGGGGGAAGCCAAAAACATTCAGTACTTC
V gene: TRBV3-1/TRBV3-2; clone size: once; D gene: NA; J gene: TRBJ1-5; CDR3 protein: CASSQGEGPSSPQHF; CDR3 DNA: TGTGCCAGCAGCCAAGGAGAGGGGCCGTCGAGTCCCCAGCATTTT
V gene: TRBV15; clone size: NA; D gene: NA; J gene: TRBJ1-4; CDR3 protein: CATSGRDAYEKLFF; CDR3 DNA: TGTGCCACCAGCGGGCGGGACGCCTACGAAAAACTGTTTTTT
V gene: TRBV3-1/TRBV3-2; clone size: NA; D gene: TRBD1; J gene: TRBJ1-3; CDR3 protein: CDGGGGPGGRVDTIYF; CDR3 DNA: TGTGACGGGGGAGGGGGCCCCGGCGGAAGAGTGGACACCATATATTTT
V gene: TRBV12-1; clone size: NA; D gene: NA; J gene: TRBJ1-1; CDR3 protein: CASSPPGQGRTEAFF; CDR3 DNA: TGTGCCAGCAGCCCTCCGGGACAGGGTCGAACTGAAGCTTTCTTT
V gene: TRBV15; clone size: NA; D gene: TRBD2; J gene: TRBJ2-1; CDR3 protein: CATSRGLAGGRGNEQFF; CDR3 DNA: TGTGCCACCAGCAGAGGACTAGCGGGAGGACGGGGGAATGAGCAGTTCTTC
V gene: TRBV28; clone size: few; D gene: TRBD1; J gene: TRBJ1-2; CDR3 protein: CASSLPLGQTIYGYTF; CDR3 DNA: TGTGCCAGCAGCCTTCCCTTGGGACAGACTATCTATGGCTACACCTTC
V gene: TRBV12-3/TRBV12-4; clone size: NA; D gene: NA; J gene: TRBJ1-1; CDR3 protein: CASRRQMNTEAFF; CDR3 DNA: TGTGCCAGCAGGAGACAGATGAACACTGAAGCTTTCTTT
V gene: TRBV10-3; clone size: NA; D gene: NA; J gene: TRBJ2-1; CDR3 protein: CAISETAGNNEQFF; CDR3 DNA: TGTGCCATCAGTGAGACAGCCGGCAACAATGAGCAGTTCTTC
V gene: TRBV2; clone size: NA; D gene: TRBD1; J gene: TRBJ1-4; CDR3 protein: CASSEPGTGLEKLFF; CDR3 DNA: TGTGCCAGCAGTGAACCCGGGACAGGGCTTGAAAAACTGTTTTTT
V gene: TRBV5-1; clone size: NA; D gene: NA; J gene: TRBJ1-1; CDR3 protein: CASSSGGPDKLF; CDR3 DNA: TGCGCCAGCAGCTCGGGGGGACCGGACAAGCTCTTT
V gene: TRBV11-1; clone size: few; D gene: NA; J gene: TRBJ2-1; CDR3 protein: CASSPPRRTGPNEQFF; CDR3 DNA: TGTGCCAGCAGCCCGCCCAGGAGGACCGGGCCCAATGAGCAGTTCTTC
V gene: TRBV5-4; clone size: NA; D gene: NA; J gene: TRBJ1-3; CDR3 protein: CASSLGGGFSGNTIYF; CDR3 DNA: TGTGCCAGCAGCTTGGGCGGGGGATTCTCTGGAAACACCATATATTTT
V gene: TRBV29-1; clone size: NA; D gene: NA; J gene: TRBJ2-6; CDR3 protein: CSVATSGSGANVLTF; CDR3 DNA: TGCAGCGTCGCCACCTCAGGGTCTGGGGCCAACGTCCTGACTTTC
V gene: TRBV23-1; clone size: NA; D gene: TRBD2; J gene: TRBJ2-1; CDR3 protein: CASSQIRGPSGTSYNEQFF; CDR3 DNA: TGCGCCAGCAGTCAAATAAGAGGACCTAGCGGGACTTCCTACAATGAGCAGTTCTTC
V gene: TRBV7-2; clone size: NA; D gene: TRBD1; J gene: TRBJ2-5; CDR3 protein: CASSPSPDRVETQYF; CDR3 DNA: TGTGCCAGCAGCCCCTCCCCGGACAGGGTAGAGACCCAGTACTTC
V gene: TRBV21-1; clone size: NA; D gene: NA; J gene: TRBJ2-7; CDR3 protein: CASSKEGGEQYF; CDR3 DNA: TGTGCCAGCAGCAAAGAGGGCGGCGAGCAGTACTTC
V gene: TRBV27; clone size: NA; D gene: TRBD1; J gene: TRBJ1-2; CDR3 protein: CASSLKTGNYGYTF; CDR3 DNA: TGTGCCAGCAGTTTAAAGACAGGGAACTATGGCTACACCTTC
V gene: TRBV19; clone size: NA; D gene: NA; J gene: TRBJ1-5; CDR3 protein: CASSPERPAVRSNQPQHF; CDR3 DNA: TGTGCCAGTAGTCCCGAGAGGCCCGCGGTAAGGAGCAATCAGCCCCAGCATTTT
V gene: TRBV4-1; clone size: few; D gene: NA; J gene: TRBJ1-5; CDR3 protein: CASSQVGGEAQPQHF; CDR3 DNA: TGCGCCAGCAGCCAGGTGGGGGGGGAGGCTCAGCCCCAGCATTTT
V gene: TRBV19; clone size: NA; D gene: TRBD2; J gene: TRBJ2-4; CDR3 protein: CASSPSTSGSSQNIQYF; CDR3 DNA: TGTGCCAGTAGTCCCTCCACTAGCGGGAGTAGCCAAAACATTCAGTACTTC
V gene: TRBV28; clone size: NA; D gene: NA; J gene: TRBJ1-4; CDR3 protein: CASSLETGDEKLFF; CDR3 DNA: TGTGCCAGCAGTTTGGAAACCGGGGACGAAAAACTGTTTTTT
V gene: TRBV18; clone size: NA; D gene: NA; J gene: TRBJ1-2; CDR3 protein: CASSSDSETRYTF; CDR3 DNA: TGTGCCAGCTCATCGGACAGTGAGACCCGCTACACCTTC
V gene: TRBV15; clone size: few; D gene: NA; J gene: TRBJ2-7; CDR3 protein: CATSHGTSYEQYF; CDR3 DNA: TGTGCCACCAGCCACGGCACCTCCTACGAGCAGTACTTC
V gene: TRBV4-3; clone size: NA; D gene: NA; J gene: TRBJ2-3; CDR3 protein: CASSRGKRTDTQYF; CDR3 DNA: TGCGCCAGCAGCCGGGGAAAAAGGACAGATACGCAGTATTTT